The clone carrying this T cell receptor (beta chain) was observed at least ten times. Investigators produced naive CD8 libraries from 20,000 to 1,000,000 sorted cells, drawing on 10%, 30% or 50% RNA. The source of the sample is a study of molecular identifiers for immune sequencing clone quantification. V was clipped by 0 bases and J by 0 bases, with 11 bases between them. Germline V lookup: CDR1 SGHDN, CDR2 FVKESK. The CDR3 runs to 16 residues. One entry per CDR3 protein results from TCRdb running MiXCR on the PCR reads. Of hundreds of thousands of distinct CDR3 sequences detected, around 25% appear once; the ten largest clones hold about 0.84%.

The chain is built from TRBV14 and TRBJ1-1, with D hard to call. The TCR sequence derives from a human donor in good health. Some libraries in this study had Jurkat cell RNA spiked in. Source material: naive CD8+ T cells from blood, with Jurkat cell RNA spiked in. Documented subset: FACS-sorted CD8+CD4-CCR7+CD45RA+ naive T cells. The CDR3 loop reads CASSQDPRLLNTEAFF. The CDR3 DNA sequence: TGTGCCAGCAGCCAAGACCCCAGGTTGTTGAACACTGAAGCTTTCTTT.